What follows describes a single T cell receptor beta chain. The antigen this receptor binds is unknown. No base-level quality is on record; no much larger clone is a single base apart. The CDR3 measures 15 amino acids from cysteine to phenylalanine. Only CDR3 DNA remains: 45 bases, in frame from the first base. Trimming at the junction amounts to 0 bases on V and 0 bases on J, and the germline ends lie 10 bases apart. The germline V gene (reference sequence) specifies SGHKS as CDR1 and YYEKEE as CDR2. In total, approximately 610 healthy bone marrow donors made up the cohort. At the time of sampling, all cohort members were nominally healthy, though unrecorded immune exposures were likely present. The donor was CMV seropositive and was included in the group of some 290 seropositive cohort members. A peripheral blood sample was provided by each donor, and peripheral blood mononuclear cells were used for TCR beta sequencing. Genomic DNA extraction from the blood cell samples was performed with the Qiagen DNeasy Blood Extraction Kit.

Receptor libraries were prepared by the immunoSEQ multiplex PCR assay. The multiplex PCR relied on a mix of 60 forward primers for TCR Vbeta segments and 13 reverse primers for TCR Jbeta segments. A multiplex PCR assay on genomic DNA amplified the CDR3 region of rearranged TCR beta genes. On the Illumina HiSeq System, the amplified TCR beta libraries were sequenced as 87-base-pair reads. As for the authors' bioinformatics: In a later analysis, tens of millions of unique TCR beta chains were counted across the 690 or so repertoires, and around 10 million of these chains were shared by at least two donors. Raw reads were error-corrected and collapsed into unique sequences with a nearest-neighbor algorithm that merged closely related sequences to remove PCR and sequencing errors. CDR3 sequences were aligned to IMGT reference sequences to assign V, D and J gene segments. For a sequence to be retained, a match of at least six nucleotides to both a V gene segment and a J gene segment was required. A rearrangement counted as productive if the CDR3 had no stop codons and remained in frame with V and J, and every other rearrangement counted as non-productive. Following IMGT convention, CDR3 was defined as the stretch from the second conserved V-encoded cysteine up to the conserved J-encoded phenylalanine. In an earlier analysis of approximately 500 of the donors, sequences lacking an unambiguous match to a single V gene segment were excluded. In an earlier analysis of roughly 600 of the donors, a V segment was called functional when productive rearrangements were above 56.7%, and segregating when the standard deviation between donors exceeded 5%. To diagnose cytomegalovirus status from the catalog of TCR beta chain sequences, a statistical classification framework was built. A later analysis assigned V and J genes by comparing TCR nucleotide sequences with IMGT/GENE-DB human TR gene sequences. A later analysis assigned CDR3 sequences and most-parsimonious VDJ recombination scenarios with the TCRdist pipeline. In a later analysis, each TCR beta chain was defined by its CDR3 amino acid sequence together with its V-gene family, and reads lacking a unique V-gene family were excluded. A later analysis removed 550 to 700 highly shared, low-generation-probability nucleotide sequences to deal with suspected cross-contamination and a sequencing artifact. For each public chain, a later analysis derived a clonal expansion index from normalized ranks of inferred template counts within each repertoire. Generation probabilities in a later analysis came from a VDJ recombination model fitted to out-of-frame rearrangements, and those results were checked against IGoR. In a later analysis, hypergeometric tests were used to score TCR-TCR, TCR-HLA and TCR-CMV co-occurrence, with a repertoire-size bias correction applied to TCR pairs. A later analysis estimated false discovery rates by permuting HLA or CMV assignments 20 times. In a later analysis, co-occurring TCRs were grouped using DBSCAN, and TCRdist sequence similarity was added for clustering within HLA-allele-positive subsets. For co-occurrence clustering, repertoires with fewer than 30,000 or more than 120,000 public chains were excluded, along with 5 or 6 repertoires with anomalous nucleotide sharing. This is the immuneACCESS table as TCRdb keeps it, with only in-frame sequences that have V and J called. A part of the clones is gone; compared with another copy, unresolved V genes explain less than half, and the rest is unexplained. V, J and clone size reflect that table, while D and trimming were determined from the DNA. The sample data list 75,000 to 100,000 clones, and around three quarters of these were observed just once. The ten largest account for roughly 17% of the sample.

This sample stems from a study of cytomegalovirus exposure and HLA in healthy donors (dated by TCRdb to about 2017). Some background on the complete study: An earlier analysis of around 600 of the donors reported approximately 290 Gb of sequence data and roughly 100 million unique TCR beta sequences from about 200 million T cells. A later analysis re-examined previously published TCR beta repertoires from about 670 donors and added high-resolution HLA genotyping to investigate patterns of TCR occurrence. HLA typing included class I and class II loci at four-digit resolution. Rather than drawing on any new phenotypic data, the later analysis identified candidate immune exposures from TCR beta sequences and the way those sequences occurred across donors. About 280 gigabases of sequencing data and approximately 85 million unique TCR sequences were included in an early release covering several hundred HLA-typed donors. The genetic ancestry cluster associated with self-reported Caucasian donors included approximately 85% of the approximately 430 genotyped donors. On average, over 200,000 unique TCR beta nucleotide sequences were sequenced per donor among about 400 genotyped donors of the cohort, with 15% to 20% of those sequences being non-productive. In a later genetic analysis, genome-wide SNP genotypes for 398 of the 666 donors were used, and that subset was treated as a discovery cohort. Donor age, sex, ethnicity and CMV serostatus were compiled alongside the repertoire data. The study aimed to test whether cataloging public T cell receptors could reveal signatures of past pathogen exposure. A separate validation cohort of roughly 110 different subjects was used in addition to the roughly 620-subject first cohort. Because of strong linkage in the cohort, a few DR-DQ haplotypes were treated as single units for association and clustering. The number of typed donors differed by locus: about 620-640 for A, B, C, DRB1 and DQB1; 522 for DQA1; roughly 600 for DPA1; and 400 to 480 for DPB1. To decide whether each TCR beta V gene segment behaved as functional or pseudogenic, an earlier analysis of some 600 of the donors relied on high-throughput TCR beta sequencing. All discovery cohort repertoires had been generated on a single sequencing platform. The study used immunosequencing to profile the T cell repertoires of 666 subjects and linked those repertoires to cytomegalovirus serostatus. To predict cytomegalovirus infection status, the study combined high-throughput TCR immunosequencing, statistical association of individual TCRs with disease status, and machine learning. Paper-wide results and their limitations: The classifier was reported to diagnose cytomegalovirus status with high specificity and sensitivity in both the original and validation cohorts. Approximately 16 rarely observed V segments, including chromosome 9 orphons, were excluded from the earlier analysis of some 590 of the donors because counts were too low. In a later analysis, most CMV-associated TCR beta chains were found to appear HLA-restricted, with HLA associations seemingly driven largely by CMV exposure. Linkage disequilibrium might explain the correlated functional status among segregating V segments, but an unknown experimental factor could not be excluded. Because the 87-base-pair reads could not distinguish some IMGT-functional V segments, including TRBV6-2 and TRBV6-3, those segments were excluded. In a later analysis, HLA-associated TCR beta chains were found to be more clonally expanded and to have lower generation probabilities than equally common non-associated chains. A further reported finding was that TCR beta sequences accurately predicted the HLA-A and HLA-B alleles for most subjects in the first cohort. In an earlier analysis of fewer than 750 of the donors, most TCR beta V segments were observed in productive rearrangements about 90% or about 30% of the time, broadly matching IMGT annotations. A few of the identified cytomegalovirus-associated TCR beta chains were confirmed in vitro to be specific for cytomegalovirus antigens. Most TCR sequences were seen in very few donors, while some public TCRs were found in many individuals. The study listed 150 to 200 TCR beta chains as associated with cytomegalovirus. In a later genetic analysis, a missense DCLRE1C variant was associated with V-gene and J-gene trimming of TCR beta chains, and the association was replicated in an independent cohort. According to a later analysis, parvovirus B19, influenza, CMV and Epstein-Barr virus appeared linked to several top co-occurrence clusters. According to the authors, the approach could potentially be generalized to other disease states and immunological phenotypes. The only immune exposure information available for the cohort was CMV serostatus. Roughly uniform sequencing depth across donors was assumed in presence/absence analyses, although this assumption may not hold. Assigning TCR associations to individual alleles was difficult when HLA alleles, especially DR and DQ, strongly co-occurred. In a later analysis, the rate of TCR association differed among HLA loci, with DRB1 alleles having the most associated TCRs and HLA-C alleles having the fewest. A cluster of highly shared sequence variants was judged likely to represent a technical artifact of the sequencing pipeline. In a later genetic analysis, fewer N-insertions in productive TCRs were reported among donors in an Asian-associated ancestry cluster than the roughly 700-donor mean. This cohort had only TCR beta chains sequenced, and the lack of alpha or paired-chain data limited which features could be detected. At a false discovery rate of 0.05, a later analysis linked approximately 18,000 TCR beta sequences to specific HLA alleles. HLA typing was unavailable for some donors at each locus, so association tests used only the typed subset.

Sequenced sample: PBMCs. This TCR was sampled from a man between 60 and 75 years old in good health and CMV-seropositive. This chain joins TRBV5-5 to TRBJ2-7, with the identity of the D gene unclear. The nucleotides read TGTGCCAGCAGCTTGGAGCGCCCCAGCTCCTACGAGCAGTACTTC. This is translated as CASSLERPSSYEQYF. The variable domain in full, with residues beyond the CDR3 obtained from the reference TRBV5-5 and TRBJ2-7 genes, is DAGVTQSPTHLIKTRGQQVTLRCSPISGHKSVSWYQQVLGQGPQFIFQYYEKEERGRGNFPDRFSARQFPNYSSELNVNALLLGDSALYLCASSLERPSSYEQYFGPGTRLTVT.